Listed below are T cell receptor beta chains from one sample, sequenced in a study of cytomegalovirus exposure and HLA in healthy donors. TCRdb keeps only in-frame clones here, not all; method: immunoSEQ multiplex PCR. The sample has about 89,000 clones; approximately 89% are singletons. Sequences were obtained from PBMCs. The receptors were gathered from a man aged 25 to 45 in good health and CMV-seropositive. Both conserved end residues are trimmed from each CDR3.

TRBV5-1,TRBJ1-1,ASRNQQGAEAF
TRBV29-1,TRBJ1-1,RADSMNTEAF
TRBV5-1,TRBJ2-1,ASSYGLAGWLNEQF
TRBV29-1,TRBJ2-1,SVHQGGGTYNEQF
TRBV7-8,TRBJ2-2,ASSGGQGANTGELF
TRBV28,TRBJ2-3,ASSLNSRRGRTDTQY
TRBV7-9,TRBJ1-2,ASSMSRDREGGYT
TRBV5-1,TRBJ2-1,ASSLGLNEQF
TRBV25-1,TRBJ1-1,ASSETGKVNTEAF
TRBV28,TRBJ1-2,ASSFRRLFLPRDGYT
TRBV7-6,TRBJ2-2,ASSLWEADGELF
TRBV7-9,TRBJ1-2,ASSPHDSRFYGYT
TRBV6-4,TRBJ1-1,ASSLGGEAEAF
TRBV5-4,TRBJ2-5,ASSLTRRTGETQY
TRBV28,TRBJ2-7,ATLGGKGLYEQY
TRBV7-6,TRBJ1-5,ASSLGQGRGNQPQH
TRBV10-2,TRBJ2-7,ASSETPGNEQY
TRBV4-1,TRBJ2-1,ASSPSPSGGNNEQF
TRBV30,TRBJ1-2,ASPGAYSGYYGYT
TRBV6-5,TRBJ2-7,ASSYSGLAGAYEQY
TRBV27,TRBJ2-5,ASSYDRTQGETQY
TRBV7-3,TRBJ2-2,ASSLIPTSGRRVNTGELF
TRBV28,TRBJ1-5,ASSSYRGLDQPQH